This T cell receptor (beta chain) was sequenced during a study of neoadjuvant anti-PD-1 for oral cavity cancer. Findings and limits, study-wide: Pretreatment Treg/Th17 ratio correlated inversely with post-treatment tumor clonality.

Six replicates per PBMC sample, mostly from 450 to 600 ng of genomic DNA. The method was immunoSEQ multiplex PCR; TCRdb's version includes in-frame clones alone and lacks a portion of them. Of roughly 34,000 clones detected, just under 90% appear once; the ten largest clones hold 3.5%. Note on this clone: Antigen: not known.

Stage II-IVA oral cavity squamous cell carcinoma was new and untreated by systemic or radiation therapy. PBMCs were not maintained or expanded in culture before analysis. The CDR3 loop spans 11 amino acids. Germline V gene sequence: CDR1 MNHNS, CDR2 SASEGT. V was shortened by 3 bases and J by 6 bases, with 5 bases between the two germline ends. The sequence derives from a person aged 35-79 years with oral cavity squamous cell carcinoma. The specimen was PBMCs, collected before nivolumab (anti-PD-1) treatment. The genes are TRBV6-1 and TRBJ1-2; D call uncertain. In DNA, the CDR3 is TGTGCCAGCAGTGAGAGCGATGGCTACACCTTC. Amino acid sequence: CASSESDGYTF.